The 13 T cell receptor beta chains given below trace back to one sample, sequenced in a study of T cell repertoires in cytomegalovirus infection. TCRdb used MiXCR to reprocess the reads, holding one entry per CDR3 protein. Of 150,000 to 200,000 distinct CDR3 sequences listed, about 15% are singletons. Sequenced: CD8+ T cells from PBMCs. These receptors came from a human donor in good health (CMV status not recorded). Some clones in this sample may be carry-over from other donors' samples.

V is TRBV6-8 and J is TRBJ1-2; 9 positions match TRBD1. V shed 5 bases, J shed 6 bases, and the junction held 7 bases outside the gene matches. CDR1 and CDR2 from the germline V gene are MNHGY and SAAAGT. The CDR3 runs to 14 residues. Written as DNA, the CDR3 is TGTGCCAGCAGTCCCGACAGGGGGGAGGATGGCTACACCTTC. It translates to CASSPDRGEDGYTF.

The chain is built from TRBV29-1 and TRBJ2-7; 7 bases map to TRBD1. The CDR3 is made up of 13 amino acids. The trim removed 6 bases at V and 0 bases at J, leaving 5 bases unmatched. CDR1 and CDR2 (germline): SQVTM, ANQGSEA. CDR3 protein: CSVQTGNSYEQYF. DNA for the CDR3: TGCAGCGTCCAGACAGGGAACTCCTACGAGCAGTACTTC.

This chain uses TRBV7-2 with TRBJ1-2; no definite D call. The germline V gene has CDR1 SGHTA and CDR2 FQGNSA. V was clipped by 2 bases and J by 0 bases, with 13 bases between them. CDR3 length equals 16 residues. DNA for the CDR3: TGTGCCAGCAGCTTACCCCTCGACGATACTAACTATGGCTACACCTTC. Protein: CASSLPLDDTNYGYTF.

This clonotype was seen only a few times. CDR3 residues: CSARDSNSGPEAFF. In DNA form, the CDR3 reads TGCAGTGCTAGAGATTCGAACTCGGGCCCTGAAGCTTTCTTT. The gene calls are TRBV20-1 and TRBJ1-1; D remains ambiguous. V was clipped by 0 bases and J by 6 bases, with 14 bases between them. This CDR3 has 14 amino acids. Per germline, CDR1 DFQATT and CDR2 SNEGSKA (reference sequence).

This clonotype has just a few counts. The chain has TRBV6-5 and TRBJ2-3; D not certain. CDR3 length equals 13 residues. The germline V gene encodes CDR1 MNHEY and CDR2 SVGAGI. V dropped 1 base and J dropped 3 bases, with 5 bases sitting between them. The CDR3 here is CASSYYRTDTQYF. CDR3 nucleotide sequence: TGTGCCAGCAGTTACTATCGGACAGATACGCAGTATTTT.

The CDR3 sequence is CSARRTSGAYTDTQYF. The CDR3 coding sequence is TGCAGTGCTAGAAGGACTAGCGGGGCTTACACAGATACGCAGTATTTT. The V and J genes are TRBV20-1 and TRBJ2-3, with 12 bases lining up with TRBD2. CDR1 and CDR2 (germline): DFQATT, SNEGSKA (reference sequence). The J segment lost 2 bases and the V segment lost 2 bases, leaving 5 bases of the junction unmatched. There are 16 residues in the CDR3.

This clonotype was recorded at least ten times. The genes are TRBV7-2 and TRBJ2-1, with D hard to call. CDR1 SGHTA and CDR2 FQGNSA come from the germline V gene. The V gene lost 8 bases and the J gene lost 5 bases, with 7 bases spanning the gap. This CDR3 comprises 11 residues. The CDR3 DNA is TGTGCCAGCCGGATAAACAATGAGCAGTTCTTC. This sequence encodes CASRINNEQFF.

This clonotype was seen more than once but under ten times. The chain combines TRBV7-6 with TRBJ1-4; 8 nucleotides line up with TRBD1. Germline CDR1 SGHVS, CDR2 FNYEAQ. The CDR3 covers 15 residues. V lost 2 bases and J lost 7; bases outside the gene matches: 6. The CDR3 is CASSLRTGRSEKLFF. As DNA, the CDR3 is TGTGCCAGCAGCTTAAGGACAGGGAGGAGTGAAAAACTGTTTTTT.

The chain joins TRBV6-2 or TRBV6-3 to TRBJ1-2; maybe TRBD1 (5 bases). The length of the CDR3 is 12 residues. CDR1 and CDR2 (germline): MNHEY, SVGEGT. Trimming shortened V by 5 bases and J by 4 bases, and 8 bases separated the two germline ends. The CDR3 is CASSGGAYGYTF. The CDR3, as DNA: TGTGCCAGCAGTGGAGGGGCCTATGGCTACACCTTC.

The rearrangement links TRBV10-3 to TRBJ2-2; no definite D call. Between the trimmed V and J ends, which lost 0 bases and 3 bases, there was a span of 8 bases. This CDR3 has 15 residues. The V gene's germline CDR1 is ENHRY and CDR2 SYGVKD. CDR3 sequence (DNA): TGTGCCATCAGTGAGTCCATCGGACACACCGGGGAGCTGTTTTTT. It codes for CAISESIGHTGELFF.

This clonotype has a handful of counts. The rearrangement joins TRBV2 to TRBJ1-1, with D tentatively TRBD1 (6 bases). Trimming took off 6 bases at V and 1 base at J, with 27 bases between the two ends. Germline CDR1 is SNHLY and CDR2 is FYNNEI. This CDR3 is built from 19 residues. CDR3 sequence: CASRGTRDRDTQRNTEAFF. In DNA, the CDR3 is TGTGCCAGCAGAGGAACTAGAGACCGGGACACTCAGCGGAACACTGAAGCTTTCTTT.

This clonotype was seen a handful of times. The V gene is TRBV20-1, the J gene TRBJ1-1; possibly TRBD1 for D (5 bases). V was pared by 0 bases and J by 0 bases, with 8 bases between. Germline V gene lookup returns CDR1 DFQATT and CDR2 SNEGSKA (reference sequence). The CDR3 has 14 residues. The CDR3 loop reads CSAREGPLNTEAFF. CDR3 coding DNA: TGCAGTGCTAGAGAGGGGCCTTTGAACACTGAAGCTTTCTTT.

This chain joins TRBV20-1 and TRBJ2-7, with a weak D call TRBD1 (5 bases). Germline CDR1 DFQATT, CDR2 SNEGSKA (reference sequence). CDR3 length equals 14 residues. Trimming removed 0 bases at V and 2 bases at J, with 11 bases between. The CDR3 spells CSARDGQGPYEQYF. The CDR3 region has the DNA TGCAGTGCTAGAGATGGCCAGGGCCCCTACGAGCAGTACTTC.